Listed below are T cell receptor beta chains from one sample, sequenced in a study of T-cell memory formation after mild COVID-19. TCRdb passed the 5' RACE reads through MiXCR, listing each CDR3 protein once. The sample has hundreds of thousands of distinct CDR3 sequences; approximately 23% are singletons. The sequenced material came from PBMCs or a T cell subset sorted from them (not recorded which). These receptor sequences come from an adult woman who had mild COVID-19 (a few samples of this study predate the infection). Cell type and time point are not known. Both conserved end residues are part of each CDR3. Each record gives: CDR3 DNA, CDR3 protein, V gene, D gene, J gene, clone size. A D gene is named only where the DNA matches it firmly. Only some rows state a clone size, as once, few, many or a class for expanded clones.

CDR3 DNA: TGTGCCAGCAGTTTCGGGAGGGGAAACAAAAACATTCAGTACTTC
CDR3 protein: CASSFGRGNKNIQYF
V gene: TRBV12-3/TRBV12-4
D gene: TRBD2
J gene: TRBJ2-4
clone size: many

CDR3 DNA: TGTGCCAGCAGCTTAGATCTGAGGGGTGGCTACACCTTC
CDR3 protein: CASSLDLRGGYTF
V gene: TRBV11-2
D gene: -
J gene: TRBJ1-2
clone size: -

CDR3 DNA: TGTGCCACAACAGCCGGGACAGGCGTTCACGAGCAGTACTTC
CDR3 protein: CATTAGTGVHEQYF
V gene: TRBV5-6
D gene: TRBD1
J gene: TRBJ2-7
clone size: few

CDR3 DNA: TGTGCCAGCAGCGGGGGTGACGATGAGCAGTTCTTC
CDR3 protein: CASSGGDDEQFF
V gene: TRBV7-8
D gene: -
J gene: TRBJ2-1
clone size: -

CDR3 DNA: TGTGCCAGCAGCCCTTTACTAGCGGGGGATGAGCAGTTCTTC
CDR3 protein: CASSPLLAGDEQFF
V gene: TRBV4-2
D gene: TRBD2
J gene: TRBJ2-1
clone size: -

CDR3 DNA: TGTGCCACCAGTGATCTCGGACTCACCGGGGAGCTGTTTTTT
CDR3 protein: CATSDLGLTGELFF
V gene: TRBV24-1
D gene: -
J gene: TRBJ2-2
clone size: -

CDR3 DNA: TGTGCCTGGCGGAGTAACTACGAGCAGTACTTC
CDR3 protein: CAWRSNYEQYF
V gene: TRBV30
D gene: -
J gene: TRBJ2-7
clone size: -

CDR3 DNA: TGTGCCAGCAGCTTAGGGCGGGGGGTTCTGGAGACCCAGTACTTC
CDR3 protein: CASSLGRGVLETQYF
V gene: TRBV7-2
D gene: TRBD2
J gene: TRBJ2-5
clone size: few

CDR3 DNA: TGTGCCAGCAGCTCTAGACAGTTCACAGATACGCAGTATTTT
CDR3 protein: CASSSRQFTDTQYF
V gene: TRBV7-9
D gene: -
J gene: TRBJ2-3
clone size: -

CDR3 DNA: TGCGCCAGCAGCTTGGAGGGATCCACTGCTTACACTGAAGCTTTCTTT
CDR3 protein: CASSLEGSTAYTEAFF
V gene: TRBV5-1
D gene: -
J gene: TRBJ1-1
clone size: few

CDR3 DNA: TGTGCCAGCAGCTGGACAGGGGGGGAAACGAATGAGCAGTTCTTC
CDR3 protein: CASSWTGGETNEQFF
V gene: TRBV7-3
D gene: TRBD1
J gene: TRBJ2-1
clone size: -

CDR3 DNA: TGCGCCAGCAGCTTGATAGTCCTAGACACTGAAGCTTTCTTT
CDR3 protein: CASSLIVLDTEAFF
V gene: TRBV5-1
D gene: -
J gene: TRBJ1-1
clone size: few

CDR3 DNA: TGTGCCAGCAGTCTTTCCTACCCTCGGGTGGGGGACGAGCAGTACTTC
CDR3 protein: CASSLSYPRVGDEQYF
V gene: TRBV12-3/TRBV12-4
D gene: -
J gene: TRBJ2-7
clone size: few

CDR3 DNA: TGTGCCATCAGTGAATTCTATGGCTACACCTTC
CDR3 protein: CAISEFYGYTF
V gene: TRBV10-3
D gene: -
J gene: TRBJ1-2
clone size: -

CDR3 DNA: TGTGCCAGCAGCTTAACGGGAATAGTCTCAGATACGCAGTATTTT
CDR3 protein: CASSLTGIVSDTQYF
V gene: TRBV7-3
D gene: -
J gene: TRBJ2-3
clone size: -

CDR3 DNA: TGTGCCAGCAGCTACAGGGGCGGGAGGATTTTGGATGAGCAGTTCTTC
CDR3 protein: CASSYRGGRILDEQFF
V gene: TRBV6-5
D gene: -
J gene: TRBJ2-1
clone size: -

CDR3 DNA: TGTGCCAGTAGTATTATTCATGGGGGGAGAAGAGATACGCAGTATTTT
CDR3 protein: CASSIIHGGRRDTQYF
V gene: TRBV19
D gene: -
J gene: TRBJ2-3
clone size: few

CDR3 DNA: TGTGCCAGCAGCTCTAGCGGGATCTCCCCCTCCAAAAACATTCAGTACTTC
CDR3 protein: CASSSSGISPSKNIQYF
V gene: TRBV12-3/TRBV12-4
D gene: TRBD2
J gene: TRBJ2-4
clone size: many

CDR3 DNA: TGTGCCAGCAGGGGACAGGCTCTCTCCTACAATGAGCAGTTCTTC
CDR3 protein: CASRGQALSYNEQFF
V gene: TRBV27
D gene: TRBD1
J gene: TRBJ2-1
clone size: -

CDR3 DNA: TGTGCCAGCAGCGCACTAGCCGCAGATACGCAGTATTTT
CDR3 protein: CASSALAADTQYF
V gene: TRBV7-6
D gene: -
J gene: TRBJ2-3
clone size: -

CDR3 DNA: TGTGCCACCAGCAGAGAGTCGACAGCCACTGAAGCTTTCTTT
CDR3 protein: CATSRESTATEAFF
V gene: TRBV15
D gene: -
J gene: TRBJ1-1
clone size: -

CDR3 DNA: TGCAGCGTCCTAGAGCGGGCGTACACCGGGGAGCTGTTTTTT
CDR3 protein: CSVLERAYTGELFF
V gene: TRBV29-1
D gene: -
J gene: TRBJ2-2
clone size: -

CDR3 DNA: TGTGCCAGCAGCCAAAGCCAGGCGGGAATGGCAGATACGCAGTATTTT
CDR3 protein: CASSQSQAGMADTQYF
V gene: TRBV4-2
D gene: -
J gene: TRBJ2-3
clone size: -

CDR3 DNA: TGCGCCAGCAGCTTCAACAGGGCTTACGAGCAGTACTTC
CDR3 protein: CASSFNRAYEQYF
V gene: TRBV5-1
D gene: -
J gene: TRBJ2-7
clone size: -

CDR3 DNA: TGCGCCAGCAGCTCAGAAACAGATACGCAGTATTTT
CDR3 protein: CASSSETDTQYF
V gene: TRBV5-1
D gene: -
J gene: TRBJ2-3
clone size: few

CDR3 DNA: TGTGCCAGCAGTTTCGACAGGGCCAACGAGCAGTACTTC
CDR3 protein: CASSFDRANEQYF
V gene: TRBV11-3
D gene: TRBD1
J gene: TRBJ2-7
clone size: few

CDR3 DNA: TGCAGTGCGAGGACCCCTGGAGCCTATAACACTGAAGCTTTCTTT
CDR3 protein: CSARTPGAYNTEAFF
V gene: TRBV20-1
D gene: -
J gene: TRBJ1-1
clone size: few

CDR3 DNA: TGTGCCAGCAGCTCTCCCGGGTGGCTCGACCGGGGCTACACCTTC
CDR3 protein: CASSSPGWLDRGYTF
V gene: TRBV7-8
D gene: -
J gene: TRBJ1-2
clone size: -

CDR3 DNA: TGCGCCAGCAGCCAAGCGCAGGGCTTCACTGAAGCTTTCTTT
CDR3 protein: CASSQAQGFTEAFF
V gene: TRBV4-3
D gene: -
J gene: TRBJ1-1
clone size: few

CDR3 DNA: TGTGCCAGCAGTTACCTTGACGGCCGGCAGTACTTC
CDR3 protein: CASSYLDGRQYF
V gene: TRBV6-2/TRBV6-3
D gene: -
J gene: TRBJ2-7
clone size: -

CDR3 DNA: TGTGCCACCAGTGATTTAACCGGGAACTATGGCTACACCTTC
CDR3 protein: CATSDLTGNYGYTF
V gene: TRBV24-1
D gene: -
J gene: TRBJ1-2
clone size: -

CDR3 DNA: TGTGCCAGCAGCCGAGGCAGGGAGTCGGAGACCCAGTACTTC
CDR3 protein: CASSRGRESETQYF
V gene: TRBV7-9
D gene: -
J gene: TRBJ2-5
clone size: once

CDR3 DNA: TGTGCCAGCAAGGGCGCGGCCGGCTACACCTTC
CDR3 protein: CASKGAAGYTF
V gene: TRBV12-3/TRBV12-4
D gene: -
J gene: TRBJ1-2
clone size: few

CDR3 DNA: TGTGCCAGCAGGCTCCCGGGACAGGGAATTTCACCCCTCCACTTT
CDR3 protein: CASRLPGQGISPLHF
V gene: TRBV2
D gene: TRBD1
J gene: TRBJ1-6
clone size: -

CDR3 DNA: TGTGCCAGCAGTTTAAACAGGGTCCAGCCCCAGCATTTT
CDR3 protein: CASSLNRVQPQHF
V gene: TRBV12-3/TRBV12-4
D gene: -
J gene: TRBJ1-5
clone size: -

CDR3 DNA: TGTGCCAGCAGTAGGGTCGGCGGCACAGATACGCAGTATTTT
CDR3 protein: CASSRVGGTDTQYF
V gene: TRBV27
D gene: -
J gene: TRBJ2-3
clone size: -

CDR3 DNA: TGCAGCGTATTGGGACAGGGACAAGAGACCCAGTACTTC
CDR3 protein: CSVLGQGQETQYF
V gene: TRBV29-1
D gene: TRBD1
J gene: TRBJ2-5
clone size: -

CDR3 DNA: TGTGCCAGCAGTTACTCGGCCTACGAGCAGTACTTC
CDR3 protein: CASSYSAYEQYF
V gene: TRBV6-2/TRBV6-3
D gene: -
J gene: TRBJ2-7
clone size: -

CDR3 DNA: TGTGCCAGCAGTTACTCGCCGGGACTAGCGGGAGCTAACACAGATACGCAGTATTTT
CDR3 protein: CASSYSPGLAGANTDTQYF
V gene: TRBV6-6
D gene: TRBD2
J gene: TRBJ2-3
clone size: few